These T cell receptor beta chains were read from a single sample in a study of blood T cell repertoires in COVID-19. Produced via immunoSEQ multiplex PCR; TCRdb's table is partial and in-frame only. The repertoire holds over 200,000 clones, with 85% to 90% as singletons. Sequenced sample: PBMCs or T cells enriched from blood (not recorded which). These receptors originate from a woman aged 50 to 65 in a cohort exposed to, infected with or recovered from COVID-19 (not recorded which). CDR3s leave out the opening cysteine and the closing phenylalanine or tryptophan. The D gene is left open where the match is weak.

TRBD1	TRBJ2-7	TRBV5-1	ASSRTGSGYEQY
.	TRBJ2-1	TRBV9	ASGRSAGAYNEQF
TRBD2	TRBJ2-5	TRBV2	ASITDSGRYQETQY
.	TRBJ1-2	TRBV19	ASRRTGSNYGYT
.	TRBJ1-1	TRBV10-3	AISDSDTEAF
TRBD1	TRBJ1-2	TRBV5-1	ASSPGQADYGYT
.	TRBJ1-4	TRBV6-5	ASSIQLSNEKLF
.	TRBJ2-1	TRBV4-3	ASSQDAGDSYNEQF
.	TRBJ1-2	TRBV18	ASSPTVDSLYGYT
TRBD1	TRBJ2-7	TRBV5-6	ASSLAGGNYEQY
TRBD1	TRBJ1-1	TRBV5-1	ASSLSRTGMNTEAF
.	TRBJ1-1	TRBV7-3	ASSSRPAGEAF
.	TRBJ1-5	TRBV15	ATSRRGNQPQH
.	TRBJ2-1	TRBV2	ASSGGNTLEQF
TRBD2	TRBJ2-5	TRBV2	ASSETSGVLKTQY
.	TRBJ1-1	TRBV10-3	AISDPGRQGIKAF
.	TRBJ2-7	TRBV27	ASSLPRRFGQPTEQY
TRBD1	TRBJ2-2	TRBV24-1	ATSDSETGDTGELF
.	TRBJ2-7	TRBV3-1/TRBV3-2	ASSHQGYEQY
TRBD2	TRBJ2-3	TRBV2	ASSTGGGGDTQY